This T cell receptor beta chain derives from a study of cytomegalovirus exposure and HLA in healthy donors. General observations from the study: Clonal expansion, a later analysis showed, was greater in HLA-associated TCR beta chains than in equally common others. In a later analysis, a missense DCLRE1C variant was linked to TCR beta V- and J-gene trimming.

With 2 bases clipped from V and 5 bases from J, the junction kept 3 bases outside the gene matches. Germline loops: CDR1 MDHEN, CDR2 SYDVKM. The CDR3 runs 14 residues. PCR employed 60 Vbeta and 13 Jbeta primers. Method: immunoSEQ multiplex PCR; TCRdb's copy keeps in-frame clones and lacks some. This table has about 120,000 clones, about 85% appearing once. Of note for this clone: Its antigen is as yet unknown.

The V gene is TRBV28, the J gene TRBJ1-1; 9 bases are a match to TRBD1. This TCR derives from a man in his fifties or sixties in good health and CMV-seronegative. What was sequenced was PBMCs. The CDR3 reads CASSLGTGRTEAFF. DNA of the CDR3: TGTGCCAGCAGTTTAGGGACAGGGAGGACTGAAGCTTTCTTT.